The sequence of this T cell receptor (beta chain) was determined in a study of ipilimumab plus nivolumab after autologous stem cell transplantation. Study details: Median doses per patient: roughly 5 ipilimumab, under 10 nivolumab.

Germline V gene lookup returns CDR1 SGHVS and CDR2 FNYEAQ. The length of the CDR3 is 13 residues. V lost 5 bases to trimming and J lost 3 bases, with 8 bases between them. The table lists this clone with a few counts. The data were produced by immunoSEQ multiplex PCR, yet TCRdb's version contains in-frame clones alone and is incomplete. The sample holds about 16,000 clones; approximately 71% are singletons and the top ten take more than 20%. Starting 14 to 28 days after autologous transplant, ipilimumab 1 mg/kg was given. The receptor comes from a male donor with diffuse large B-cell lymphoma. This chain links TRBV7-6 with TRBJ1-5; D might be TRBD1 (5 bases). The sequenced sample was PBMCs, obtained in a trial of ipilimumab plus nivolumab as post-transplant consolidation. CDR3 region: CASSRQFNQPQHF. The DNA for the CDR3 is TGTGCCAGCAGCCGACAGTTCAATCAGCCCCAGCATTTT.